Below are 23 T cell receptor beta chains sequenced from a single sample in a study of blood T cells in healthy people across ages. The authors ran a second PCR of roughly 6 to 12 cycles using a sample-barcoded 5' primer and a J-beta primer mix. TCRdb independently ran MiXCR on the 5' RACE reads; one entry per CDR3 protein. The sample gives about 620,000 distinct CDR3 sequences, roughly 21% of which show up once; roughly 3.6% is in the top ten. Material: blood. Every receptor here comes from a man between 65 and 85 years old in good health.

Points on this clonotype: Just one base apart from a much larger clone, this may be a read error. The chain is built from TRBV6-1 and TRBJ2-1; 8 nucleotides line up with TRBD2. After removal of 2 bases from V and 5 bases from J, the junction contained 5 bases not matched to a gene. CDR1 is MNHNS, CDR2 SASEGT, per germline. The CDR3 is made up of 15 amino acids. CDR3 bases: TGTGCCAGCAGTGAACTAGCGGGCGCCAACAATGAGCAGTTCTTC. This translates into CASSELAGANNEQFF.

This rearrangement joins TRBV5-1 to TRBJ2-7; D call uncertain. The germline gives CDR1 SGHRS, CDR2 YFSETQ. V gave up 6 bases and J gave up 2 bases, with 15 bases separating them. The length of the CDR3 is 14 residues. The CDR3 here is CASKRGLLAYEQYF. As DNA, the CDR3 is TGCGCCAGCAAAAGAGGTTTGCTAGCCTACGAGCAGTACTTC.

This clonotype was found a few times. The J gene is TRBJ2-7, the V gene TRBV6-5, with D maybe TRBD1 (5 bases). The CDR3 is made up of 14 amino acids. The V gene lost 4 bases and the J gene lost 6 bases, with 16 bases spanning the gap. Germline V gene data show CDR1 as MNHEY and CDR2 as SVGAGI. In nucleotides, the CDR3 is TGTGCCAGCAGTTTAGGTAGGGGTCGATCCGAGCAGTACTTC. Translating gives CASSLGRGRSEQYF.

CDR3 region: CASRRTGVAYEQYF. CDR3 sequence (DNA): TGTGCCAGCAGACGGACAGGGGTCGCCTACGAGCAGTACTTC. V and J are TRBV28 and TRBJ2-7, with 9 bases that match TRBD1. Germline-derived CDR1 and CDR2 are MDHEN and SYDVKM. The CDR3 extends over 14 amino acids. V gave up 6 bases and J gave up 2 bases; unmatched junction bases: 5.

This clonotype was detected a few times. The genes are TRBV7-9 and TRBJ2-4; 8 bases align to TRBD1. This CDR3 is built from 14 residues. Germline lookup yields CDR1 SEHNR and CDR2 FQNEAQ (reference sequence). The V segment lost 3 bases and the J segment 9 bases; nucleotides outside the gene matches: 7. CDR3 loop: CASSLTGAVAIQYF. DNA for the CDR3: TGTGCCAGCAGCTTGACAGGGGCGGTGGCCATTCAGTACTTC.

This clonotype was picked up one time. The CDR3 DNA reads as TGCAGCGTCCGGACTACAGATACGCAGTATTTT. It encodes CSVRTTDTQYF. The V gene is TRBV29-1, the J gene TRBJ2-3; a possible D gene is TRBD2 (5 bases). Trimming took 6 bases from V and 3 from J, leaving 7 bases between them. CDR1 and CDR2 (germline): SQVTM, ANQGSEA. The CDR3 runs 11 residues.

A few counts support this clonotype. The chain couples TRBV4-1 to TRBJ2-7; the D call may be TRBD1 or TRBD2 (5 bases each). This CDR3 contains 13 residues. CDR1 and CDR2 from the germline V gene are MGHRA and YSYEKL. V gave up 3 bases and J gave up 3 bases, with 9 bases separating them. The CDR3: CASSQGPDYEQYF. The CDR3 bases are TGCGCCAGCAGCCAGGGACCGGACTACGAGCAGTACTTC.

The V and J genes are TRBV20-1 and TRBJ2-7; 8 bases align to TRBD2. The ends lost 1 base at V and 4 bases at J; junction bases unmatched: 6. The CDR3 is 14 residues long. The germline V gene has CDR1 DFQATT and CDR2 SNEGSKA (reference sequence). As DNA, the CDR3 is TGCAGTGCTAGAGTCCGAGCGGGAGTGTACGAGCAGTACTTC. Translation: CSARVRAGVYEQYF.

The chain has TRBV5-1 and TRBJ2-2; D is ambiguous. Germline assignment: CDR1 SGHRS and CDR2 YFSETQ. The CDR3 sequence is 13 residues long. V was pared by 5 bases and J by 4 bases, with 9 bases between. The CDR3 is CASSLDSTGELFF. CDR3 coding DNA: TGCGCCAGCAGTCTAGATAGCACCGGGGAGCTGTTTTTT.

V gene TRBV3-1 combines with J gene TRBJ2-7; 7 bases are shared with TRBD2. The CDR3 loop spans 16 amino acids. Trimming removed 0 bases from V and 1 base from J; junction bases left unmatched: 6. Germline V CDR1 and CDR2: LGHDT, YNNKEL (reference sequence). In DNA form, the CDR3 reads TGTGCCAGCAGCCAAGATTCGCCTAGCGGTTCCTACGAGCAGTACTTC. It is translated as CASSQDSPSGSYEQYF.

In its sample, this clonotype was seen many times. The chain uses TRBV6-5 and TRBJ2-7; 13 bases fit TRBD2. This CDR3 has 17 residues. V gave up 4 bases and J gave up 3 bases; unmatched junction bases: 9. Germline values: CDR1 MNHEY, CDR2 SVGAGI. The CDR3 reads CASSLGTSGASYYEQYF. CDR3 nucleotides: TGTGCCAGCAGTTTGGGGACTAGCGGGGCCAGCTACTACGAGCAGTACTTC.

This clonotype was seen more than once but under ten times. The V and J genes are TRBV5-5 and TRBJ2-2, with a tentative D call TRBD2 (6 bases). The CDR3 runs 15 residues. V was clipped by 0 bases and J by 4 bases, with 10 bases between them. Germline V gene sequence: CDR1 SGHKS, CDR2 YYEKEE (reference sequence). CDR3 bases: TGTGCCAGCAGCTTGGCCGCGGGGACCACCGGGGAGCTGTTTTTT. Translating it yields CASSLAAGTTGELFF.

V usage is TRBV27 and J usage is TRBJ1-2, with D unresolved. The V end lost 10 bases, the J end lost 2 bases, and 11 bases lay between the germline ends. This CDR3 region has 12 residues. From germline, CDR1 is MNHEY and CDR2 SMNVEV (reference sequence). Written as DNA, the CDR3 is TGTGCCACTGGACGGACCAACTATGGCTACACCTTC. Residues: CATGRTNYGYTF.

The rearrangement joins TRBV12-3 or TRBV12-4 to TRBJ2-5, with TRBD1 identical over 8 bases. The J call is doubtful: the DNA matches TRBJ2-7 better. This CDR3 has 15 residues. The CDR3 DNA reads as TGTGCCAGCAGTTTGGCAGGGGGCGCAAACTACGAGCAGTACTTC. The encoded protein is CASSLAGGANYEQYF.

The chain links TRBV28 to TRBJ1-4; D is unresolved. Germline V CDR1 and CDR2: MDHEN, SYDVKM. Trimming removed 2 bases from V and 8 bases from J, with 12 bases in between. The CDR3 is 14 amino acids. CDR3 DNA: TGTGCCAGCAGTTTACGGAGAATAGGGGAAAAACTGTTTTTT. It translates to CASSLRRIGEKLFF.

This clonotype was picked up a small number of times. This rearrangement joins TRBV3-1 to TRBJ2-5; 10 nucleotides align to TRBD1. Judging by the DNA end, TRBJ2-7 fits better; the J call may be wrong. The CDR3 length is 19 residues. The V gene's germline CDR1 is LGHDT and CDR2 YNNKEL (reference sequence). This CDR3 reads CASSQGTGTGASGIYEQYF. The CDR3 nucleotides read TGTGCCAGCAGCCAAGGGACCGGGACAGGGGCTAGTGGGATCTACGAGCAGTACTTC.

The chain joins TRBV6-1 to TRBJ2-2, with 8 bases identical to TRBD1. Trimming cost V 6 bases and J 4 bases; bases outside gene matches: 7. This CDR3 is 15 amino acids long. Per the germline V gene, CDR1 is MNHNS and CDR2 is SASEGT. The CDR3 DNA reads TGTGCCAGCAGCGCGAGGACAGGGCTCACCGGGGAGCTGTTTTTT. Translated: CASSARTGLTGELFF.

The V gene is TRBV6-1, the J gene TRBJ2-5, with D possibly called TRBD1 or TRBD2 (5 bases each). The J call is in doubt because the DNA end fits TRBJ2-7 better. The CDR3 covers 18 residues. CDR1 is MNHNS, CDR2 SASEGT, per germline. The CDR3 DNA follows: TGTGCCAGCAGGCTGAAACAACACGGGGACCACCACTCATACGAGCAGTACTTC. Amino acids: CASRLKQHGDHHSYEQYF.

V gene TRBV29-1 combines with J gene TRBJ2-5; 10 nucleotides agree with TRBD2. The length of the CDR3 is 14 residues. The V and J ends lost 4 bases and 4 bases, in that order; junction bases with no gene match: 6. Germline V gene data show CDR1 as SQVTM and CDR2 as ANQGSEA. CDR3 sequence: CSVVASGSLETQYF. DNA of the CDR3: TGCAGCGTTGTGGCTAGCGGGAGTTTAGAGACCCAGTACTTC.

This chain uses TRBV7-9 with TRBJ2-5, with TRBD1 identical over 9 bases. Matching the DNA end better, TRBJ2-7 makes the J call doubtful. The germline CDR1 and CDR2 sequences are SEHNR and FQNEAQ (reference sequence). The CDR3 has 15 amino acids. This CDR3 is CASSPSRDRDNEQYF. For the CDR3, the DNA is TGTGCCAGCAGCCCGTCCCGGGACAGGGATAACGAGCAGTACTTC.

This clonotype was counted a few times. This chain joins TRBV7-9 and TRBJ2-1; D is perhaps TRBD2 (6 bases). This CDR3 has 18 amino acids. Germline V gene sequence: CDR1 SEHNR, CDR2 FQNEAQ (reference sequence). The germline V and J ends were trimmed by 2 bases and 10 bases, with 27 bases remaining between them. CDR3 sequence: CASSLMINGGSLRGEQFF. CDR3 nucleotide sequence: TGTGCCAGCAGCTTAATGATTAATGGGGGGAGTCTTCGGGGCGAGCAGTTCTTC.

This clonotype was seen many times. This sequence joins TRBV5-1 and TRBJ2-7; no reliable D call. Germline V gene data show CDR1 as SGHRS and CDR2 as YFSETQ. V dropped 4 bases and J dropped 3 bases, with 8 bases sitting between them. The CDR3 has 12 amino acids. Written as DNA, the CDR3 is TGCGCCAGCAGCCCCCCGAACTACGAGCAGTACTTC. Amino acid sequence: CASSPPNYEQYF.

The chain uses TRBV10-3 and TRBJ2-5; 8 bases align to TRBD1. CDR3 length: 14 amino acids. The junction had 8 bases not matched to a gene; V was cut back by 6 bases and J by 5 bases. CDR1 and CDR2 (germline): ENHRY, SYGVKD. The CDR3 reads CAIRPGGGGETQYF. CDR3 bases: TGTGCCATCAGACCAGGGGGCGGCGGGGAGACCCAGTACTTC.